The entry below gives a single TCR beta chain sequence along with its context. This sample was taken from a study of blood T cell repertoires in COVID-19. Background on the study: The United States, Italy and Spain provided the acute and convalescent COVID-19 samples.

TCRdb keeps only in-frame clones here, not all; method: immunoSEQ multiplex PCR. The top ten hold about 9.7% of the sample, which has 150,000 to 200,000 clones, approximately 83% seen once. The CDR3 has 16 residues. The germline V gene has CDR1 MNHEY and CDR2 SVGEGT. The junction had 9 bases not matched to a gene; V was cut back by 6 bases and J by 0 bases. The sequence was obtained from a man aged 50-60 years with active or convalescent COVID-19. The chain couples TRBV6-2 or TRBV6-3 to TRBJ2-7, with 9 positions matching TRBD2. The sample taken for sequencing was peripheral blood. CDR3 amino acids: CASSLGAGGSSYEQYF. DNA of the CDR3: TGTGCCAGCAGCCTCGGGGCGGGGGGGAGCTCCTACGAGCAGTACTTC.